This is a list of T cell receptor beta chains from one sample in a study of regulatory T cells in long-lasting Graves disease. MiXCR, run by TCRdb on the multiplex PCR reads, gives a single entry per CDR3 protein. The top ten clones hold 8.5% to 10% of a sample with a few hundred thousand distinct CDR3 sequences, approximately 13% of them seen once. The same sample was also used in a study of T cells in Graves' hyperthyroidism and ophthalmopathy.

The sequencing here drew on peripheral blood mononuclear cells (PBMCs), taken at new diagnosis, from a patient treated with antithyroid drugs. The receptor set was obtained from a man younger than 40 with Graves disease. Both conserved end residues are part of each CDR3. D genes are given only for firm matches. Where a row states a size, it is once, few, many or the class of an expanded clone; other rows omit it.

>14|TRBV5-6|-|many|TRBJ2-3
CASEPWTVSDTQYF
TGTGCCAGCGAGCCTTGGACAGTCTCAGATACGCAGTATTTT
>13|TRBV12-3/TRBV12-4|-|-|TRBJ2-1
CASSPWARNEQSF
TGTGCCAGCAGTCCTTGGGCGAGGAATGAGCAGTCCTTC
>14|TRBV30|-|many|TRBJ2-1
CAWSVNAGTNEQFF
TGTGCCTGGAGTGTAAATGCGGGAACCAATGAGCAGTTCTTC
>12|TRBV12-3/TRBV12-4|TRBD1|many|TRBJ1-1
CASSDRGHEAFF
TGTGCCAGCAGTGACAGGGGTCATGAAGCTTTCTTT
>13|TRBV27|TRBD2|many|TRBJ2-7
CASGSGRGDEQYF
TGTGCCAGTGGGAGCGGGAGAGGCGACGAGCAGTACTTC
>15|TRBV5-1|-|many|TRBJ1-2
CASSLVGREDDGYTF
TGCGCCAGCAGCTTGGTAGGCCGGGAGGACGATGGCTACACCTTC
>15|TRBV20-1|TRBD2|many|TRBJ2-7
CSARGSSGRSYEQYF
TGCAGTGCTAGAGGATCTAGCGGGAGGTCCTACGAGCAGTACTTC
>16|TRBV7-2|TRBD2|few|TRBJ2-3
CASSLRRAGRADTPYF
TGTGCCAGCAGCTTAAGGCGAGCGGGACGCGCAGATACGCCGTATTTT
>15|TRBV30|TRBD2|-|TRBJ2-7
CAWSVGTSGRNEQYF
TGTGCCTGGAGTGTAGGGACTAGCGGGAGGAACGAGCAGTACTTC
>13|TRBV7-9|-|few|TRBJ2-4
CASSLRVENIQYF
TGTGCCAGCAGCCTCCGGGTCGAAAACATTCAGTACTTC
>15|TRBV5-6|-|-|TRBJ2-7
CASSFGRQGRYEQYF
TGTGCCAGCAGCTTCGGAAGGCAGGGGCGCTACGAGCAGTACTTC
>13|TRBV11-2|-|many|TRBJ1-1
CASSLRSNTEAFF
TGTGCCAGCAGCTTGAGGAGTAACACTGAAGCTTTCTTT
>19|TRBV12-3/TRBV12-4|TRBD1|many|TRBJ2-6
CASRFTWGTGGEGANVLTF
TGTGCCAGCAGGTTTACCTGGGGGACAGGGGGAGAAGGGGCCAACGTCCTGACTTTC
>15|TRBV12-3/TRBV12-4|TRBD2|many|TRBJ2-3
CASSLSTSGGNTQYF
TGTGCCAGCAGTTTAAGTACTAGCGGGGGGAATACGCAGTATTTT
>15|TRBV2|TRBD2|many|TRBJ2-7
CASSEVGLAGAEQYF
TGTGCCAGCAGTGAGGTGGGACTAGCGGGAGCCGAGCAGTACTTC